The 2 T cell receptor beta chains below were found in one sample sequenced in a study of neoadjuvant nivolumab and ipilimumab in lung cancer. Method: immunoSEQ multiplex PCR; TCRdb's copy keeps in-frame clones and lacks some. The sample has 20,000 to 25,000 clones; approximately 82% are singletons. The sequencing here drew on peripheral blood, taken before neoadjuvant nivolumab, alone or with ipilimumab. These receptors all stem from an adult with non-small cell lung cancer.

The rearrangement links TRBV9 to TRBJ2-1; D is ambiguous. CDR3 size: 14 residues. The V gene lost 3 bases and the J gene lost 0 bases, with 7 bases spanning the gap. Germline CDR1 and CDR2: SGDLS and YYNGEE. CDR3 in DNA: TGTGCCAGCAGCGGGTCCGGCTCCTACAATGAGCAGTTCTTC. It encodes CASSGSGSYNEQFF.

The DNA for the CDR3 is TGCGCCAGCAGCCATTCTACCGGGACAGATAACACCGGGGAGCTGTTTTTT. It encodes CASSHSTGTDNTGELFF. The chain combines TRBV4-3 with TRBJ2-2; 7 bases fit TRBD1. The CDR3 has 17 amino acids. The junction had 9 bases not matched to a gene; V was cut back by 3 bases and J by 2 bases. Germline CDR1 and CDR2: LGHNA and YSLEER.